Listed below are T cell receptor beta chains from one sample, sequenced in a study of blood T cell repertoires in COVID-19. TCRdb's copy holds only in-frame clones and misses some; the assay was immunoSEQ multiplex PCR. Altogether a few hundred thousand clones are present, roughly four fifths being singletons, with the ten largest covering under 5%. The sequenced sample was PBMCs or T cells enriched from blood (not recorded which). Every receptor here comes from a young man with acute COVID-19. Each CDR3 is given with its conserved first and last residue. A D gene is named only where the DNA matches it firmly. Some rows mark clone size as missing; the rest say once, few, many or name a class of expanded clone.

clone size: once; D gene: .; V gene: TRBV9; J gene: TRBJ1-1; CDR3 protein: CASSVEQEQYTEAFF; CDR3 DNA: TGTGCCAGCAGCGTAGAACAGGAGCAATACACTGAAGCTTTCTTT
clone size: .; D gene: .; V gene: TRBV7-9; J gene: TRBJ2-3; CDR3 protein: CASSLVGPDTQYF; CDR3 DNA: TGTGCCAGCAGCTTAGTTGGCCCAGATACGCAGTATTTT
clone size: .; D gene: .; V gene: TRBV9; J gene: TRBJ1-1; CDR3 protein: CASSVAQNTEAFF; CDR3 DNA: TGTGCCAGCAGCGTAGCCCAGAACACTGAAGCTTTCTTT
clone size: .; D gene: .; V gene: TRBV7-9; J gene: TRBJ1-5; CDR3 protein: CASSSEEWSGNQPQHF; CDR3 DNA: TGTGCCAGCAGCTCCGAGGAGTGGAGTGGCAATCAGCCCCAGCATTTT
clone size: .; D gene: TRBD2; V gene: TRBV10-3; J gene: TRBJ2-1; CDR3 protein: CAISNSGRNNEQFF; CDR3 DNA: TGTGCCATCAGCAATAGCGGGAGAAACAATGAGCAGTTCTTC
clone size: once; D gene: .; V gene: TRBV12-3/TRBV12-4; J gene: TRBJ2-1; CDR3 protein: CASSPRTRAVQFF; CDR3 DNA: TGTGCCAGCAGTCCCCGCACGAGGGCGGTGCAGTTCTTC
clone size: .; D gene: TRBD2; V gene: TRBV11-3; J gene: TRBJ2-1; CDR3 protein: CASRPGASGNNEQFF; CDR3 DNA: TGTGCCAGCAGACCTGGGGCTAGCGGAAACAATGAGCAGTTCTTC
clone size: .; D gene: .; V gene: TRBV7-9; J gene: TRBJ1-5; CDR3 protein: CASSQGGALQPQHF; CDR3 DNA: TGTGCCAGCAGTCAGGGTGGCGCCTTGCAGCCCCAGCATTTT
clone size: .; D gene: TRBD2; V gene: TRBV4-3; J gene: TRBJ2-2; CDR3 protein: CASSQGAKRGASGELFF; CDR3 DNA: TGCGCCAGCAGCCAAGGGGCAAAGCGGGGAGCCTCCGGGGAGCTGTTTTTT
clone size: few; D gene: TRBD1; V gene: TRBV7-8; J gene: TRBJ1-4; CDR3 protein: CASSLMDRGEKLFF; CDR3 DNA: TGTGCCAGCAGCTTAATGGACAGGGGCGAAAAACTGTTTTTT
clone size: once; D gene: TRBD1; V gene: TRBV7-2; J gene: TRBJ1-1; CDR3 protein: CASSSYTGPGGFF; CDR3 DNA: TGTGCCAGCAGCTCATATACAGGACCAGGGGGTTTCTTT
clone size: .; D gene: .; V gene: TRBV5-5; J gene: TRBJ1-2; CDR3 protein: CASRQRASWDGYTF; CDR3 DNA: TGTGCCAGCAGGCAGAGGGCCAGCTGGGATGGCTACACCTTC
clone size: .; D gene: TRBD2; V gene: TRBV6-5; J gene: TRBJ2-5; CDR3 protein: CASSTSGGGTQYF; CDR3 DNA: TGTGCCAGCAGTACTAGCGGTGGAGGGACCCAGTACTTC
clone size: .; D gene: TRBD2; V gene: TRBV5-1; J gene: TRBJ2-1; CDR3 protein: CASSLAGDNEQFF; CDR3 DNA: TGTGCCAGCAGCTTGGCGGGAGACAATGAGCAGTTCTTC
clone size: .; D gene: TRBD2; V gene: TRBV27; J gene: TRBJ2-1; CDR3 protein: CASSSTLGLAGRYLGQFF; CDR3 DNA: TGTGCCAGCAGTTCCACCCTGGGACTAGCGGGAAGGTATCTCGGGCAGTTCTTC
clone size: .; D gene: .; V gene: TRBV30; J gene: TRBJ1-2; CDR3 protein: CAWNVGGANNYGYTF; CDR3 DNA: TGTGCCTGGAATGTTGGAGGAGCTAATAACTATGGCTACACCTTC
clone size: .; D gene: .; V gene: TRBV29-1; J gene: TRBJ1-5; CDR3 protein: CSVEGRPATCNQPQHF; CDR3 DNA: TGCAGCGTTGAAGGGAGGCCAGCGACTTGCAATCAGCCCCAGCATTTT
clone size: once; D gene: .; V gene: TRBV28; J gene: TRBJ1-2; CDR3 protein: CASSSGGTNYGYTF; CDR3 DNA: TGTGCCAGCAGTTCGGGAGGGACTAACTATGGCTACACCTTC
clone size: .; D gene: TRBD1; V gene: TRBV11-2; J gene: TRBJ1-5; CDR3 protein: CASSRDRRDQPQHF; CDR3 DNA: TGTGCCAGCAGCCGGGACAGGAGAGATCAGCCCCAGCATTTT
clone size: .; D gene: .; V gene: TRBV11-2; J gene: TRBJ2-6; CDR3 protein: CASSLESRAGANVLTF; CDR3 DNA: TGTGCCAGCAGCTTAGAATCCAGGGCTGGGGCCAACGTCCTGACTTTC
clone size: .; D gene: .; V gene: TRBV24-1; J gene: TRBJ2-3; CDR3 protein: CATSDWSIADTQYF; CDR3 DNA: TGTGCCACCAGTGATTGGTCTATTGCTGATACGCAGTATTTT
clone size: .; D gene: .; V gene: TRBV7-8; J gene: TRBJ1-5; CDR3 protein: CASSLGPWRAPESGPQHF; CDR3 DNA: TGTGCCAGCAGCTTAGGGCCATGGAGGGCTCCCGAATCAGGCCCCCAGCATTTT
clone size: .; D gene: TRBD1; V gene: TRBV25-1; J gene: TRBJ1-2; CDR3 protein: CASGDRGYGYTF; CDR3 DNA: TGTGCCAGCGGGGACAGGGGCTATGGCTACACCTTC
clone size: .; D gene: TRBD1; V gene: TRBV9; J gene: TRBJ2-5; CDR3 protein: CASSGRTGLPAETQYF; CDR3 DNA: TGTGCCAGCAGCGGACGGACAGGGCTGCCTGCGGAGACCCAGTACTTC
clone size: .; D gene: .; V gene: TRBV6-5; J gene: TRBJ2-2; CDR3 protein: CASGLSGTGELFF; CDR3 DNA: TGTGCCAGCGGGCTTAGCGGAACCGGGGAGCTGTTTTTT
clone size: .; D gene: .; V gene: TRBV19; J gene: TRBJ2-2; CDR3 protein: CASSIARLANTGELFF; CDR3 DNA: TGTGCCAGTAGTATAGCGAGACTAGCGAACACCGGGGAGCTGTTTTTT
clone size: once; D gene: .; V gene: TRBV6-5; J gene: TRBJ1-2; CDR3 protein: CASFGGGGGYTF; CDR3 DNA: TGTGCCAGTTTTGGGGGGGGCGGAGGCTACACCTTC
clone size: .; D gene: TRBD1; V gene: TRBV29-1; J gene: TRBJ1-1; CDR3 protein: CSGRAVGTGGTEAFF; CDR3 DNA: TGCAGCGGCCGAGCTGTCGGGACAGGGGGCACTGAAGCTTTCTTT
clone size: .; D gene: TRBD1; V gene: TRBV27; J gene: TRBJ1-6; CDR3 protein: CASRRQGPSYNSPLHF; CDR3 DNA: TGTGCCAGCAGAAGACAGGGCCCCTCTTATAATTCACCCCTCCACTTT
clone size: .; D gene: TRBD2; V gene: TRBV9; J gene: TRBJ2-2; CDR3 protein: CASSVPSGGSLNTGELFF; CDR3 DNA: TGTGCCAGCAGCGTCCCTAGCGGGGGGAGCTTGAACACCGGGGAGCTGTTTTTT
clone size: once; D gene: TRBD1; V gene: TRBV6-1; J gene: TRBJ1-3; CDR3 protein: CASSEPPDRYLLSGNTIYF; CDR3 DNA: TGTGCCAGCAGTGAACCTCCGGACAGGTACCTTCTCTCTGGAAACACCATATATTTT
clone size: .; D gene: .; V gene: TRBV5-8; J gene: TRBJ1-2; CDR3 protein: CASSPGLHYGYTF; CDR3 DNA: TGTGCCAGCAGCCCGGGACTGCACTATGGCTACACCTTC
clone size: .; D gene: .; V gene: TRBV6-5; J gene: TRBJ2-5; CDR3 protein: CASRRTRQEDQYF; CDR3 DNA: TGTGCCAGCAGAAGGACGAGGCAGGAGGACCAGTACTTC
clone size: .; D gene: .; V gene: TRBV6-4; J gene: TRBJ1-5; CDR3 protein: CASSETPGNQPQHF; CDR3 DNA: TGTGCCAGCAGTGAGACTCCAGGGAATCAGCCCCAGCATTTT
clone size: .; D gene: TRBD2; V gene: TRBV4-3; J gene: TRBJ2-1; CDR3 protein: CASSQVGLAGSEQFF; CDR3 DNA: TGCGCCAGCAGCCAAGTGGGACTAGCGGGATCTGAGCAGTTCTTC
clone size: .; D gene: TRBD2; V gene: TRBV5-6; J gene: TRBJ2-1; CDR3 protein: CASSRTSGVHEQFF; CDR3 DNA: TGTGCCAGCAGCAGGACTAGCGGGGTGCATGAGCAGTTCTTC
clone size: few; D gene: .; V gene: TRBV7-9; J gene: TRBJ1-4; CDR3 protein: CASGGAANEKLFF; CDR3 DNA: TGTGCCAGCGGGGGGGCAGCTAATGAAAAACTGTTTTTT
clone size: .; D gene: .; V gene: TRBV5-1; J gene: TRBJ2-5; CDR3 protein: CASSNPGEETQYF; CDR3 DNA: TGTGCCAGCAGCAACCCGGGAGAAGAGACCCAGTACTTC
clone size: .; D gene: .; V gene: TRBV10-3; J gene: TRBJ1-5; CDR3 protein: CAISETGSYSNQPQHF; CDR3 DNA: TGTGCCATCAGTGAGACGGGGTCATATAGCAATCAGCCCCAGCATTTT
clone size: few; D gene: .; V gene: TRBV24-1; J gene: TRBJ2-3; CDR3 protein: CATSDPRGSTDTQYF; CDR3 DNA: TGTGCCACCAGTGATCCCCGGGGGAGCACAGATACGCAGTATTTT
clone size: .; D gene: .; V gene: TRBV12-3/TRBV12-4; J gene: TRBJ1-1; CDR3 protein: CASSLSAGWEAFF; CDR3 DNA: TGTGCCAGCAGTTTATCAGCGGGATGGGAAGCTTTCTTT
clone size: .; D gene: .; V gene: TRBV20-1; J gene: TRBJ2-5; CDR3 protein: CSARYETQYF; CDR3 DNA: TGCAGTGCTAGATATGAGACCCAGTACTTC
clone size: .; D gene: .; V gene: TRBV30; J gene: TRBJ2-1; CDR3 protein: CAWTEINEQFF; CDR3 DNA: TGTGCCTGGACTGAGATCAATGAGCAGTTCTTC
clone size: .; D gene: TRBD2; V gene: TRBV2; J gene: TRBJ2-5; CDR3 protein: CANSGTSEETQYF; CDR3 DNA: TGTGCCAATTCCGGGACTAGCGAAGAGACCCAGTACTTC
clone size: .; D gene: .; V gene: TRBV10-1; J gene: TRBJ1-1; CDR3 protein: CATADRQAAEAFF; CDR3 DNA: TGCGCCACAGCCGATAGACAGGCAGCTGAAGCTTTCTTT